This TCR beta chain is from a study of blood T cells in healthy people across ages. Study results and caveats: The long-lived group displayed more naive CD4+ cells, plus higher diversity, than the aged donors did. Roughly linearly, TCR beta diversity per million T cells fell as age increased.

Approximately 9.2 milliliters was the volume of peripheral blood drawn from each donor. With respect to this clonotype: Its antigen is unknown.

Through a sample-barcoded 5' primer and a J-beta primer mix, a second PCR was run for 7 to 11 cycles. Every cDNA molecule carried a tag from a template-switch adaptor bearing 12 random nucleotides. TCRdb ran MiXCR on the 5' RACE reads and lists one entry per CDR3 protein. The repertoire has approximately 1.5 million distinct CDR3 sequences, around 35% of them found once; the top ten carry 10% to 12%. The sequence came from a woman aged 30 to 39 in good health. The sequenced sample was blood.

The CDR3 loop reads CASSFGQGMGETQYF. CDR3 nucleotide sequence: TGTGCCAGCAGTTTCGGACAGGGGATGGGAGAGACCCAGTACTTC. This chain connects TRBV12-3 or TRBV12-4 to TRBJ2-5, with 9 bases identical to TRBD1. The CDR3 contains 15 residues. V lost 3 bases to trimming and J lost 4 bases; unmatched junction nucleotides: 6.